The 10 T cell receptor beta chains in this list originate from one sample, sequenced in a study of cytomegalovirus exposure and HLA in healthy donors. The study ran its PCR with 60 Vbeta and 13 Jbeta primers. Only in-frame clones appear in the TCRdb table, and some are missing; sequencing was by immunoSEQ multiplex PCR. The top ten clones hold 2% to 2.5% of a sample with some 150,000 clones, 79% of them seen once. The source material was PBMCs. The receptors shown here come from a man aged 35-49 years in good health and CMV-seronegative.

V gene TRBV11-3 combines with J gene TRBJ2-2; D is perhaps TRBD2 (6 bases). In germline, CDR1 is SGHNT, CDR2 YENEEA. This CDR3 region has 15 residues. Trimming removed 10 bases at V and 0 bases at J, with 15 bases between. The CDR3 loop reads CATRRGSSNTGELFF. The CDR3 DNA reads TGTGCCACCAGGCGGGGCTCATCGAACACCGGGGAGCTGTTTTTT. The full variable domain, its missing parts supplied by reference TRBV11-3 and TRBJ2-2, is EAGVVQSPRYKIIEKKQPVAFWCNPISGHNTLYWYLQNLGQGPELLIRYENEEAVDDSQLPKDRFSAERLKGVDSTLKIQPAELGDSAVYLCATRRGSSNTGELFFGEGSRLTVL.

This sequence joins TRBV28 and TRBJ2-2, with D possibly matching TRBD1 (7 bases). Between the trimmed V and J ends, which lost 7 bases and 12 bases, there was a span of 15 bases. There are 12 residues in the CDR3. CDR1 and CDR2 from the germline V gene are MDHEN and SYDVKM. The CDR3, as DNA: TGTGCCAGCAAACCACAGGGGAGGAAGCTGTTTTTT. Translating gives CASKPQGRKLFF.

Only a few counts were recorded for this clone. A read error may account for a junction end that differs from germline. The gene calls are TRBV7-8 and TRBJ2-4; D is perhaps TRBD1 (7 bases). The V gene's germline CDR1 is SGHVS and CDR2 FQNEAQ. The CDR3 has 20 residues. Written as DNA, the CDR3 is TGTGCCAGCAGCTTAGTTGGTTTGGGACAGCAGAAACTAGCCAAAAACAGTCAGTACTTC. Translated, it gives CASSLVGLGQQKLAKNSQYF.

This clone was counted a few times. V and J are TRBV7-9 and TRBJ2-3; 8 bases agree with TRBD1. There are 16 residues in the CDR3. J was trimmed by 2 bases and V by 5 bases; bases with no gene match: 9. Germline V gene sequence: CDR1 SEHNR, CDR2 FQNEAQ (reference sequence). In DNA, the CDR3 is TGTGCCAGCAGCCGATCAAGGACAGGGAACACAGATACGCAGTATTTT. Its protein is CASSRSRTGNTDTQYF.

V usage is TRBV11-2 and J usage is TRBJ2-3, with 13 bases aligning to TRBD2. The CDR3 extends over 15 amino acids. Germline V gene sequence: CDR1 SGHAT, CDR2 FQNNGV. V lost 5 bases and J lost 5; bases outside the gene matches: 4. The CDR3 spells CASSPGLAGVDTQYF. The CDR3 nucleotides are TGTGCCAGCAGCCCCGGACTAGCGGGAGTAGATACGCAGTATTTT.

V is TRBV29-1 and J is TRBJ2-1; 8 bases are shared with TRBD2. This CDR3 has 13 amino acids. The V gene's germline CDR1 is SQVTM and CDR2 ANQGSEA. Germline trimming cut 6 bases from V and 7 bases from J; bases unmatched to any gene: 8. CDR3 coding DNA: TGCAGCGTCCAAACAAGCGGGAGTAATGAGCAGTTCTTC. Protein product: CSVQTSGSNEQFF.

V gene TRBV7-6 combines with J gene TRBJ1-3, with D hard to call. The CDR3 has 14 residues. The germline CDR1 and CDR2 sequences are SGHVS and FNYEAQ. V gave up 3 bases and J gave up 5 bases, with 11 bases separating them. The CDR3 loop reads CASSFWQDRNTIYF. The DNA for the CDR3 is TGTGCCAGCAGCTTTTGGCAGGATAGAAACACCATATATTTT.

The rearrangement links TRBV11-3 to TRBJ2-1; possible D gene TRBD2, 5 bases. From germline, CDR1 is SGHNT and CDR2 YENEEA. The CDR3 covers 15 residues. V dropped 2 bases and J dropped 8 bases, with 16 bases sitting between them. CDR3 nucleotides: TGTGCCAGCAGCTTACAGAGGGCTGGCCTGGATGAGCAGTTCTTC. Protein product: CASSLQRAGLDEQFF.

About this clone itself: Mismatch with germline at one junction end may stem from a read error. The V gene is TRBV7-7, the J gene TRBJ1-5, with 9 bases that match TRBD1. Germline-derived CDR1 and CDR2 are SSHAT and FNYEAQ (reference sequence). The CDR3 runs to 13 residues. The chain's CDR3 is CASSLDRGEPQHF. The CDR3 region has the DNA TGTGCTAGCAGCTTAGACAGGGGGGAGCCCCAGCATTTT. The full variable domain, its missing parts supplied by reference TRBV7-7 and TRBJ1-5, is GAGVSQSPRYKVTKRGQDVTLRCDPISSHATLYWYQQALGQGPEFLTYFNYEAQPDKSGLPSDRFSAERPEGSISTLTIQRTEQRDSAMYRCASSLDRGEPQHFGDGTRLSIL.

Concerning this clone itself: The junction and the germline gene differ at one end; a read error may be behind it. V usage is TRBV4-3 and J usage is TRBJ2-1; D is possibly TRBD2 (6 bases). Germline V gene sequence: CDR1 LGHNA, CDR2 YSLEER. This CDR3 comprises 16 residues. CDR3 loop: CASSQARGISYNGQFF. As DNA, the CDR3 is TGCGCCAGCAGCCAAGCCCGGGGGATCTCCTACAATGGGCAGTTCTTC.